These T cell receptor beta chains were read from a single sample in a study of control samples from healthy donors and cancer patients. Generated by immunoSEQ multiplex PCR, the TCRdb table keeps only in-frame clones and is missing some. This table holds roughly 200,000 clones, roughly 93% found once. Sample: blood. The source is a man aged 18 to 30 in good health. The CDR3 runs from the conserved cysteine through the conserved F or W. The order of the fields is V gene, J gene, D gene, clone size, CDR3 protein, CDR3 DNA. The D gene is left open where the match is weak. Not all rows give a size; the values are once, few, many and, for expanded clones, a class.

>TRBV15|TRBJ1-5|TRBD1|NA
CATSRVDRGHQPQHF
TGTGCCACCAGCAGAGTGGACAGGGGGCATCAGCCCCAGCATTTT
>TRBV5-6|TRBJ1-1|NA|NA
CASSSLDGLNTEAFF
TGTGCCAGCAGCTCCCTAGACGGATTGAACACTGAAGCTTTCTTT
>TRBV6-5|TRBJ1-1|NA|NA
CASSYSRGNTEAFF
TGTGCCAGCAGTTACTCGCGCGGCAACACTGAAGCTTTCTTT
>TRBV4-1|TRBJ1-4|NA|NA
CASSYLLRGDEKLFF
TGCGCCAGCAGCTACTTGCTCAGGGGAGATGAAAAACTGTTTTTT
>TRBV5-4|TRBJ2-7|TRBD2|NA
CASSPPGGESAEQYF
TGTGCCAGCAGCCCCCCCGGGGGGGAAAGCGCCGAGCAGTACTTC
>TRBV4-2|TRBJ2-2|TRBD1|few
CASSHGQGNPGELFF
TGTGCCAGCAGCCATGGACAGGGAAATCCCGGGGAGCTGTTTTTT
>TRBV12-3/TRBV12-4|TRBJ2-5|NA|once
CASSLRGTETQYF
TGTGCCAGCAGTTTACGGGGTACGGAGACCCAGTACTTC
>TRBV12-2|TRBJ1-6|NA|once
CASRHEGWVQGCSPLHF
TGTGCAAGTCGCCACGAAGGGTGGGTTCAGGGTTGCTCACCCCTCCACTTT
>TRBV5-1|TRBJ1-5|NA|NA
CASSLENLNQPQHF
TGCGCCAGCAGCTTGGAAAACCTCAATCAGCCCCAGCATTTT
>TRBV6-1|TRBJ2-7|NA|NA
CASSDRDVYEQYF
TGTGCCAGCAGTGACAGGGATGTCTACGAGCAGTATTTC
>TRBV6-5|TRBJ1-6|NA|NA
CASKSVGPGPSPLHF
TGTGCCAGCAAGTCGGTTGGCCCTGGGCCTTCACCCCTCCACTTT
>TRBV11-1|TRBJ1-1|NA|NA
CASSLGGTNTEAFF
TGTGCCAGCAGCTTAGGGGGGACGAACACTGAAGCTTTCTTT
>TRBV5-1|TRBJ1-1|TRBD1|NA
CASSSADGTEAFF
TGCGCCAGCAGCTCGGCCGACGGGACAGAGGCTTTCTTT
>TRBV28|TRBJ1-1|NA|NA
CASRDFGVYGRANTEAFF
TGTGCCAGCAGGGATTTCGGCGTATACGGGAGGGCGAACACTGAAGCTTTCTTT
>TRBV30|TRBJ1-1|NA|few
CAQLVGTEAFF
TGTGCCCAGCTGGTGGGGACTGAAGCTTTCTTT
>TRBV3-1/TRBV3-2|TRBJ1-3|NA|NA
CASSPVVGGNTIYF
TGTGCCAGCAGCCCCGTGGTAGGTGGAAACACCATATATTTT
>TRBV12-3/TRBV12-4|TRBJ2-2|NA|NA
CASIGRPGELFF
TGTGCCAGCATTGGGCGGCCCGGGGAGCTGTTTTTT
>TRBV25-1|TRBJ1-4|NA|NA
CASSGYGKNQWTNEKLFF
TGTGCCAGCAGTGGCTACGGAAAGAACCAGTGGACTAATGAAAAACTGTTTTTT
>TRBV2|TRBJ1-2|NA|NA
CASSEGTTGGYGYTF
TGTGCCAGCAGTGAAGGGACAACCGGGGGCTATGGCTACACCTTC
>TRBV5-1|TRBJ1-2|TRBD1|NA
CASSGGQGAGGYTF
TGCGCCAGCAGCGGCGGACAGGGGGCAGGAGGCTACACCTTC
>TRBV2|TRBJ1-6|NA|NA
CASNPAENSPLHF
TGTGCCAGCAACCCGGCAGAGAATTCACCCCTCCACTTT
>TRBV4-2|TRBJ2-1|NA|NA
CASSQDPGNNEQFF
TGTGCCAGCAGCCAAGATCCCGGGAACAATGAGCAGTTCTTC